This T cell receptor beta chain is drawn from a study of T-cell memory formation after mild COVID-19 (dated by TCRdb to the early 2020s). With regard to the full study: TCR sequence clusters from the two donors were largely donor specific. In a couple of donors, T-cell clones that expanded and contracted after mild COVID-19 were followed by sequencing TCRalpha and TCRbeta repertoires longitudinally. Two young, previously healthy adult volunteers, one female and one male, were included in the cohort.

For sequencing, an Illumina NovaSeq 6000 was employed. TCRalpha and TCRbeta cDNA libraries were constructed by 5'RACE with constant-segment primers, with sample barcodes and unique molecular identifiers being introduced. Trizol reagent was used to extract RNA from every sample. The libraries were amplified in two PCR steps, and the second step added a second sample barcode and Illumina TruSeq adapters. The libraries were sequenced on an Illumina NovaSeq using 2 x 150 bp paired-end reads. In the authors' own workflow: The reads were demultiplexed and collapsed into UMI-guided consensus sequences using migec v1.2.7. Using mixcr v2.1.11, UMI consensuses were aligned to TRA and TRB V and J templates and then assembled into clonotypes. A clonotype was counted as expanded or contracted only when both edgeR and NoisET called the clonotype significant, with the noise models trained on biological replicates. For edgeR calls, the cutoffs were a false discovery rate-adjusted p below 0.01 and a log2 fold-change threshold of 1. As an exploratory analysis of dynamics, max-normalized trajectories of the 1000 most abundant clonotypes were examined with PCA combined with hierarchical clustering. Separately sequenced CD4+ and CD8+ repertoires were used to assign the CD4 or CD8 phenotype of responding clones. TCRdb handled the public reads itself, with Q25 trimming in fastp and clone calling in MiXCR, and kept productive beta chains. Under each unique CDR3 protein, matching rows form one entry showing the most common genes and DNA. The V and J calls and clone size are TCRdb's, not the authors'. The sample table holds some 110,000 distinct CDR3 sequences, of which around an eighth were seen once. Of the sample, around 26% is held by the ten largest clones.

The CDR3 runs 13 amino acids, cysteine and phenylalanine included. Solely the CDR3 DNA is kept, with 39 bases framed from the first base. V is reduced by 3 bases and J by 1 base, leaving a spacing of 5 bases between them. Results the study describes overall, beyond this receptor: Clones contracting from day 15 to 85 had balanced CD4/CD8 phenotypes, while a second wave expanding from day 15 to 37 was biased towards CD4+. Contracting CD4+ clones appeared mostly in the CM and EM memory subsets, whereas CD8+ clones were enriched in EMRA. The study included only a couple of mild cases, and larger cohorts that include severe cases with pre-infection samples were judged to be necessary. Some responding clones were found in pre-infection memory, which suggests that pre-existing cross-reactive memory T cells took part in the SARS-CoV-2 response. SARS-CoV-2 specificity was not confirmed for the second-wave clones peaking on day 37.

As for this clonotype: The clone's antigen remains unknown. The record has no base qualities; no much larger clone is one base away.

PBMCs were isolated by Ficoll-Paque density gradient centrifugation. Sequenced input: PBMCs or a T cell subset sorted from them (not recorded which). Here the chain combines TRBV12-3 or TRBV12-4 and TRBJ2-3; no D gene call is confident. The source of this sequence is an adult woman who had mild COVID-19 (a few samples of this study predate the infection). The sample titles of this study are shuffled in the database, so cell type and time point are left out; the donor was told from shared clones. The DNA sequence reads TGTGCCAGCAGTTTTACGCGCACAGATACGCAGTATTTT. Its product reads: CASSFTRTDTQYF.